This T cell receptor beta chain was captured by sequencing in a study of memory CD4+ T cells and cytomegalovirus serostatus. Background on the study: Donors were healthy Belgian adults, 9 CMV seropositive and around 24 seronegative.

Here immunoSEQ multiplex PCR was the method, and the copy in TCRdb shows in-frame clones only, minus some. The table records around 57,000 clones, about three quarters of them present only once. Single viable CD3+CD4+CD8-CD45RO+ cells were sorted as the memory CD4+ T cells. Per the germline V gene, CDR1 is SNHLY and CDR2 is FYNNEI. V gave up 7 bases and J gave up 1 base; unmatched junction bases: 10. The CDR3 spans 16 residues. The sequence derives from an adult in good health and CMV-seronegative. Some clones in this sample may be carry-over from other donors' samples. Material for sequencing was memory CD4+ T cells from blood. The chain joins TRBV2 to TRBJ2-5; 9 bases map to TRBD2. CDR3 amino acids: CASIRNGRGGQETQYF. In nucleotides, the CDR3 is TGTGCCAGCATACGGAACGGGCGGGGGGGCCAAGAGACCCAGTACTTC.